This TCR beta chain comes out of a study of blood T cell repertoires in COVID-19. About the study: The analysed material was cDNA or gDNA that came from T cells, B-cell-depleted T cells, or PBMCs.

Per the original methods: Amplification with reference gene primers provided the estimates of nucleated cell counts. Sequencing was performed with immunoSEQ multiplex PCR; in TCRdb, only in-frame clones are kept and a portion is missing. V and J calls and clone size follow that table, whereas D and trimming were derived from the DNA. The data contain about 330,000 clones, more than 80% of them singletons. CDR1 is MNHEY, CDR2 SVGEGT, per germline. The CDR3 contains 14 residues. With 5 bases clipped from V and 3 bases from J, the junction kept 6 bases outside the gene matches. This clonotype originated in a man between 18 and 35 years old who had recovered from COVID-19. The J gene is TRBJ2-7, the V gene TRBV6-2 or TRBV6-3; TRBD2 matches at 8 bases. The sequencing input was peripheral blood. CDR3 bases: TGTGCCAGCAGTCCCGCGGGACTAGTCTACGAGCAGTACTTC. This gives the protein CASSPAGLVYEQYF.